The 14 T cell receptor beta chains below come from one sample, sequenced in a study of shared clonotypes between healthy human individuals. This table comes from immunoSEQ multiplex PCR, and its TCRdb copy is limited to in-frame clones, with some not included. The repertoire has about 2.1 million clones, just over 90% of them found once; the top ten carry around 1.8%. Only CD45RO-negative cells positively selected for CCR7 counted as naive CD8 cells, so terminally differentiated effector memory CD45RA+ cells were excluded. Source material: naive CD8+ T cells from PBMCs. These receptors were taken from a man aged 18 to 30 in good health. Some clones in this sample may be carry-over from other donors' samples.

Here the CDR3 reads CASSASGSTNTGELFF. For the CDR3, the DNA is TGTGCCAGCAGCGCTAGCGGGAGTACGAACACCGGGGAGCTGTTTTTT. The J gene is TRBJ2-2, the V gene TRBV9; 10 bases are shared with TRBD2. CDR1 and CDR2 from the germline V gene are SGDLS and YYNGEE. The J segment lost 0 bases and the V segment lost 3 bases, leaving 2 bases of the junction unmatched. CDR3 length: 16 residues.

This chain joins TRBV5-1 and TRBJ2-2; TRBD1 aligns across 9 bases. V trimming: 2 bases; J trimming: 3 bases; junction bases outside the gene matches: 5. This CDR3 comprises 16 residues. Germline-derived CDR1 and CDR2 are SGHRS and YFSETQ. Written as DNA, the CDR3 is TGCGCCAGCAGCTTCAAGGACAGGGGATACACCGGGGAGCTGTTTTTT. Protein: CASSFKDRGYTGELFF.

The CDR3 DNA follows: TGTGCCAGCAGCTTAGGTACAGGGGGTGAAAAACTGTTTTTT. This encodes CASSLGTGGEKLFF. This chain links TRBV11-2 with TRBJ1-4; 8 bases align to TRBD1. V trimming: 1 base; J trimming: 7 bases; junction bases outside the gene matches: 2. The CDR3 contains 14 residues. From germline, CDR1 is SGHAT and CDR2 FQNNGV.

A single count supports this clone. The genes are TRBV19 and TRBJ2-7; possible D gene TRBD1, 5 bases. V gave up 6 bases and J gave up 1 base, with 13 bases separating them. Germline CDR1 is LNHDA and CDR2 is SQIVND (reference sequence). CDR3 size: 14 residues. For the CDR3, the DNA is TGTGCCAGTAGCCCCACAGGAACTTCCTACGAGCAGTACTTC. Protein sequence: CASSPTGTSYEQYF.

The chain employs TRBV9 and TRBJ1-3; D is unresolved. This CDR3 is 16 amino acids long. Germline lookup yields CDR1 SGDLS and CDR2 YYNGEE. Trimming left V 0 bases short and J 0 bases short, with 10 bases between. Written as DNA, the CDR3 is TGTGCCAGCAGCGTAGATCTGGACCTCTCTGGAAACACCATATATTTT. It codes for CASSVDLDLSGNTIYF.

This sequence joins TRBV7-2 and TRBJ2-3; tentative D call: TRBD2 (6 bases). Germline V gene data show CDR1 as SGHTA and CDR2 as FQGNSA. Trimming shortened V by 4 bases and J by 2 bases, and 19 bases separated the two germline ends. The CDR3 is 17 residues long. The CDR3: CASSSPRGGALTDTQYF. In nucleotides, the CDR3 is TGTGCCAGCAGCTCCCCCCGTGGAGGGGCCCTCACAGATACGCAGTATTTT. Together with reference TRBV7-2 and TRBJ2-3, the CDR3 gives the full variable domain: GAGVSQSPSNKVTEKGKDVELRCDPISGHTALYWYRQSLGQGLEFLIYFQGNSAPDKSGLPSDRFSAERTGGSVSTLTIQRTQQEDSAVYLCASSSPRGGALTDTQYFGPGTRLTVL.

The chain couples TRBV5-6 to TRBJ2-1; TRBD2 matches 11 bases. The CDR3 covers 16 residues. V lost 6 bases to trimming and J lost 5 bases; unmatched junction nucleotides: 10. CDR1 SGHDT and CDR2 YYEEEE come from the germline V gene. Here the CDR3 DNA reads TGTGCCAGCAACCCCGCGGGGACTAGCGGTAACAATGAGCAGTTCTTC. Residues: CASNPAGTSGNNEQFF.

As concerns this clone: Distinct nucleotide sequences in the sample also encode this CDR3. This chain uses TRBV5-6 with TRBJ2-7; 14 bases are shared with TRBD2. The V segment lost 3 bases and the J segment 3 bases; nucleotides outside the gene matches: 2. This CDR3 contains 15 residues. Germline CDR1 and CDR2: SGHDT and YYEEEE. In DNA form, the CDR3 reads TGTGCCAGCAGCTCAGGGACTAGCGGGAGCTACGAGCAGTACTTC. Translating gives CASSSGTSGSYEQYF.

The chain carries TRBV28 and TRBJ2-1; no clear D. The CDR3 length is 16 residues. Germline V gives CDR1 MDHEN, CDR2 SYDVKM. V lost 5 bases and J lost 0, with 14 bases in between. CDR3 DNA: TGTGCCAGCAGTCCCCCCCCGGCGACCTCCTACAATGAGCAGTTCTTC. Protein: CASSPPPATSYNEQFF.

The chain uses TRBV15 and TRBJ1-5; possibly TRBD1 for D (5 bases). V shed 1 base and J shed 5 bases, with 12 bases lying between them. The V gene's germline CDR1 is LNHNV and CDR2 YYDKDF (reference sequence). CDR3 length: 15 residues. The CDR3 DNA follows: TGTGCCACCAGCAGAGGTAAGGGGTCCTATCAGCCCCAGCATTTT. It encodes CATSRGKGSYQPQHF.

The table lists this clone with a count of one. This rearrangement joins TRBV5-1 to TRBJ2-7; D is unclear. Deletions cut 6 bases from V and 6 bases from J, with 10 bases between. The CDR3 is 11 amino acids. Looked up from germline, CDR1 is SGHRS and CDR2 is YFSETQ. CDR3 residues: CASTKDGEQYF. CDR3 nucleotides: TGCGCCAGCACCAAGGACGGCGAGCAGTACTTC.

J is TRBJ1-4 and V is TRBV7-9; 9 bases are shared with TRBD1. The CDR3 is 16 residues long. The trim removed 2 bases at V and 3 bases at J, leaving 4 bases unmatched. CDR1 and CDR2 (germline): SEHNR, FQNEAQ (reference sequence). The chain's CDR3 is CASSLFRDRANEKLFF. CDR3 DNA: TGTGCCAGCAGCTTATTCCGGGACAGGGCTAATGAAAAACTGTTTTTT. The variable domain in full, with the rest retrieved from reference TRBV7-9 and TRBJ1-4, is DTGVSQNPRHKITKRGQNVTFRCDPISEHNRLYWYRQTLGQGPEFLTYFQNEAQLEKSRLLSDRFSAERPKGSFSTLEIQRTEQGDSAMYLCASSLFRDRANEKLFFGSGTQLSVL.

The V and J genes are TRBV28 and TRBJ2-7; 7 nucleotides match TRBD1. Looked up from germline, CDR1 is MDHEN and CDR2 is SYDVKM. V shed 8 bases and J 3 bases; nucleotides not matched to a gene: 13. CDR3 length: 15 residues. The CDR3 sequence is CASDSERQGVYEQYF. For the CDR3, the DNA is TGTGCCAGCGACAGTGAAAGGCAGGGGGTCTACGAGCAGTACTTC.

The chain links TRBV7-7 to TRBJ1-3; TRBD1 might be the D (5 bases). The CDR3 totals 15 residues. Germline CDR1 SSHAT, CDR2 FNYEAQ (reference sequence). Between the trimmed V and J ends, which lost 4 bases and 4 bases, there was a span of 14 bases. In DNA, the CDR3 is TGTGCCAGCAGCTGTTCGGGGGTAGTGGGAAACACCATATATTTT. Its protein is CASSCSGVVGNTIYF. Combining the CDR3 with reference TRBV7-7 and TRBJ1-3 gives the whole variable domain GAGVSQSPRYKVTKRGQDVTLRCDPISSHATLYWYQQALGQGPEFLTYFNYEAQPDKSGLPSDRFSAERPEGSISTLTIQRTEQRDSAMYRCASSCSGVVGNTIYFGEGSWLTVV.